Sequencing of this T cell receptor (beta chain) was carried out in a study of blood T cell repertoires in COVID-19. Whole-study context: Sites across the United States, Italy and Spain contributed samples from acute and convalescent COVID-19. Sample material is recorded as cDNA or gDNA derived from T cells, B-cell-depleted T cells, or PBMCs.

Original processing notes: It was from reference gene primer amplification that nucleated cell counts were estimated. Data came from immunoSEQ multiplex PCR; TCRdb stores just in-frame clones and leaves some out. The V and J calls and the clone size are those of that table, but D and trimming were determined from the DNA. This sample carries approximately 270,000 clones, 70% to 90% of them seen once, and the ten largest clones take over 1.1%. CDR3 length: 15 amino acids. Germline CDR1 MNHEY, CDR2 SVGEGT. The V segment lost 2 bases and the J segment 9 bases; nucleotides outside the gene matches: 7. The source material was peripheral blood. This TCR was sampled from a man of 80 years or more with acute or convalescent COVID-19. The chain is built from TRBV6-2 or TRBV6-3 and TRBJ1-5, with 10 bases that match TRBD1. The CDR3 region is CASSYVTGGARPQHF. The CDR3 bases are TGTGCCAGCAGTTACGTGACAGGGGGCGCGAGGCCCCAGCATTTT.